This T cell receptor (beta chain) came from a study of CD8 T cells in Susac syndrome. V trimming: 4 bases; J trimming: 6 bases; junction bases outside the gene matches: 11. Per the germline V gene, CDR1 is SGDLS and CDR2 is YYNGEE. This CDR3 region has 16 residues. Reverse transcription used roughly 0.45 to 1 ug RNA and random hexamers. TCRdb processed the immunoSEQ multiplex PCR reads anew with MiXCR; each CDR3 protein has one entry. The table has 200,000 to 250,000 distinct CDR3 sequences, 85% to 95% seen once; the top ten hold 0.082%. This receptor was identified in a human donor with multiple sclerosis. The rearrangement links TRBV9 to TRBJ2-1; 9 bases match TRBD2. The sequenced material came from CD4+ T cells from PBMCs. CDR3 amino acids: CASSPMSLAGINEQFF. In DNA, the CDR3 is TGTGCCAGCAGCCCGATGTCGCTAGCGGGAATCAATGAGCAGTTCTTC.